This paragraph reports one TCR beta chain. There are 18 residues in the CDR3. Germline V gives CDR1 SGHVS, CDR2 FNYEAQ. Deletions cut 2 bases from V and 0 bases from J, with 16 bases between. The sample originates from a study of blood T cell repertoires in COVID-19. Cohort allocation depended upon clinical history that participants reported. In the authors' methods: Using reference gene primer amplification, nucleated cell counts were estimated. Libraries were prepared by immunoSEQ multiplex PCR; TCRdb keeps only in-frame clonotypes and omits some of them. The V and J calls and clone size come from that table; D and trimming were worked out from the DNA. Here the sample spans 150,000 to 200,000 clones, 80% being singletons.

The chain combines TRBV7-6 with TRBJ1-4; D not resolved. The material sequenced was PBMCs or T cells enriched from blood (not recorded which). The TCR was taken from a man aged 35 to 55 who had recovered from COVID-19. DNA for the CDR3: TGTGCCAGCAGCTTACTTTCTCCCGCGGGAGCAACTAATGAAAAACTGTTTTTT. The encoded protein is CASSLLSPAGATNEKLFF.